Here is one T cell receptor beta chain with its context. The antigen is unknown. Assay used: immunoSEQ multiplex PCR; TCRdb lists only in-frame clones, some missing. This sample has around 110,000 clones, with about 88% found just once. This CDR3 contains 9 residues. CDR1 is DFQATT, CDR2 SNEGSKA, per germline (reference sequence). V dropped 7 bases and J dropped 14; count of bases not matched to a gene: 3. The data derive from a study of T cell responses to AZD1222 COVID-19 vaccine. In the study overall: Pooling of second doses given at about 4 or about 12 weeks was done.

Study observations and caveats: AZD1222 recipients seropositive at baseline numbered only 5 or 6. The donors showed a predominance of white British ancestry and of females, with possible underestimation of clonal diversity. The study found Spike-specific TCR breadth and depth rose after two AZD1222 doses.

Specimen: peripheral blood, collected on day 0 of AZD1222 vaccination. V gene TRBV20-1 combines with J gene TRBJ2-1; 9 bases are a match to TRBD2. This TCR derives from an adult in good health. This CDR3 is CSGGGEEFF. The CDR3 DNA reads TGCAGTGGCGGGGGGGAGGAGTTCTTC.